This T cell receptor (beta chain) came from a study of shared clonotypes between healthy human individuals. Across the whole study: Donors, aged 18 to 49, were two women and three men.

Germline CDR1 reads MGHRA; CDR2 reads YSYEKL. V was clipped by 2 bases and J by 4 bases, with 12 bases between them. The CDR3 has 15 amino acids. TCRdb's copy holds only in-frame clones and misses some; the assay was immunoSEQ multiplex PCR. The table lists some 2,000,000 clones, around 96% of them singletons. Of note for this clone: Its target is not known.

Naivety among CD8 cells was defined by CD45RO negativity and positive CCR7 selection, thereby excluding terminally differentiated effector memory CD45RA+ cells. Study-level points and caveats: Shared clonotypes: roughly 4.7% naive CD4, 3.5% to 4% naive CD8, roughly 2.2% memory CD4, 0.4% to 0.5% memory CD8.

This TCR was recovered from a young man in good health. Sequenced sample: naive CD8+ T cells sorted from blood. The rearrangement joins TRBV4-1 to TRBJ1-5; D perhaps matches TRBD1 (6 bases). CDR3 in DNA: TGCGCCAGCAGCCAACCTCACAGGGTGAATCAGCCCCAGCATTTT. This codes for CASSQPHRVNQPQHF.